One and the same sample provided the 12 T cell receptor beta chains below, sequenced in a study of CD8 T cells in ankylosing spondylitis. Study-level findings and limits: Apparently characteristic of ankylosing spondylitis blood was a TCR beta motif (roughly 8 highly homologous variants).

A single record per CDR3 protein comes from TCRdb applying MiXCR to the 5' RACE reads. In the table there are around 490,000 distinct CDR3 sequences, approximately 5.3% of which are singletons. For these TCRs, the target antigens are not known. The specimen was blood, either unsorted or a sorted T cell fraction (not recorded which). These TCRs come from a male donor with ankylosing spondylitis.

This clonotype was found many times. The chain is built from TRBV20-1 and TRBJ1-1; D gene ambiguous. V lost 5 bases, J lost 0 bases, and 10 bases lay in between. The CDR3 contains 13 residues. The germline CDR1 and CDR2 sequences are DFQATT and SNEGSKA (reference sequence). CDR3 residues: CSALRDMNTEAFF. For the CDR3, the DNA is TGCAGTGCTCTGAGGGATATGAACACTGAAGCTTTCTTT.

This chain links TRBV4-1 with TRBJ2-3; D is unresolved. This CDR3 contains 17 residues. The germline CDR1 and CDR2 sequences are MGHRA and YSYEKL. V shed 0 bases and J shed 3 bases, with 16 bases lying between them. The CDR3 loop reads CASSQEYASSWTDTQYF. In DNA form, the CDR3 reads TGCGCCAGCAGCCAAGAGTATGCCAGTAGTTGGACAGATACGCAGTATTTT.

This clonotype was recorded at least ten times. The chain is built from TRBV7-9 and TRBJ1-1; 8 bases fit TRBD1. This CDR3 region has 15 residues. V was clipped by 5 bases and J by 0 bases; unmatched bases: 5. CDR1 and CDR2 (germline): SEHNR, FQNEAQ (reference sequence). Here the CDR3 DNA reads TGTGCCAGCAGCCCAAACAGGGGGATGAACACTGAAGCTTTCTTT. This encodes CASSPNRGMNTEAFF.

This clonotype has a count of ten or more. DNA for the CDR3: TGTGCCAGCAGTGGAACCAGGGGGCGTGACGGCTACACCTTC. It encodes CASSGTRGRDGYTF. The chain is built from TRBV2 and TRBJ1-2, with 8 bases lining up with TRBD1. Germline lookup yields CDR1 SNHLY and CDR2 FYNNEI. CDR3 length equals 14 residues. V lost 4 bases, J lost 8 bases, and 9 bases stayed unmatched.

This chain connects TRBV3-1 to TRBJ2-1, with TRBD1 identical over 7 bases. CDR1 and CDR2 from the germline V gene are LGHDT and YNNKEL (reference sequence). This CDR3 is 16 amino acids long. Germline trimming cut 3 bases from V and 7 bases from J; bases unmatched to any gene: 12. The CDR3 coding sequence is TGTGCCAGCAGCCAGGCCTATCGCGCACAGGGGAATGAGCAGTTCTTC. Translating gives CASSQAYRAQGNEQFF.

Many counts were recorded for this clonotype. The chain combines TRBV11-2 with TRBJ2-3; 9 bases agree with TRBD1. Germline values: CDR1 SGHAT, CDR2 FQNNGV. V shed 6 bases, J shed 8 bases, and the junction held 3 bases outside the gene matches. The CDR3 totals 12 residues. Here the CDR3 reads CASRSTGGTQYF. CDR3 in DNA: TGTGCCAGCAGGTCGACAGGGGGTACGCAGTATTTT.

The chain combines TRBV20-1 with TRBJ2-3, with a possible D match to TRBD1 (7 bases). The V end lost 6 bases, the J end lost 2 bases, and 21 bases lay between the germline ends. Germline CDR1 is DFQATT and CDR2 is SNEGSKA (reference sequence). CDR3 length: 16 amino acids. The CDR3 reads CSAGGQPGHLTDTQYF. The CDR3 nucleotides read TGCAGTGCGGGGGGACAGCCGGGACACCTCACAGATACGCAGTATTTT.

This clonotype came up many times. The rearrangement uses TRBV28 and TRBJ1-2, with D maybe TRBD1 (5 bases). The germline V and J ends were trimmed by 6 bases and 6 bases, with 14 bases remaining between them. This CDR3 spans 13 amino acids. Germline V gene lookup returns CDR1 MDHEN and CDR2 SYDVKM. CDR3 bases: TGTGCCAGCAGGGGGCGACGGGTGGATGGCTACACCTTC. Translating gives CASRGRRVDGYTF.

This clonotype has a count of ten or more. The chain recombines TRBV4-3 with TRBJ1-1; weak D call: TRBD1 (6 bases). This CDR3 comprises 15 residues. Trimming pared 7 bases from V and 5 bases from J, leaving 20 bases between. In germline, CDR1 is LGHNA, CDR2 YSLEER. For the CDR3, the DNA is TGCGCCAGCACCTCAAGGGTCAGGGGAGGAACTGAAGCTTTCTTT. It encodes CASTSRVRGGTEAFF.

This clonotype was counted only a few times. The V gene is TRBV11-1, the J gene TRBJ2-4; TRBD1 matches 10 bases. CDR3 length equals 19 residues. V lost 5 bases and J lost 1; bases outside the gene matches: 14. Per the germline V gene, CDR1 is SGHAT and CDR2 is FQDESV (reference sequence). Here the CDR3 DNA reads TGTGCCAGCAGCCCTCACCCCGGGACAGGGGAGGGGGCCAAAAACATTCAGTACTTC. Its protein is CASSPHPGTGEGAKNIQYF. Full variable domain (missing parts from reference TRBV11-1 and TRBJ2-4): EAEVAQSPRYKITEKSQAVAFWCDPISGHATLYWYRQILGQGPELLVQFQDESVVDDSQLPKDRFSAERLKGVDSTLKIQPAELGDSAMYLCASSPHPGTGEGAKNIQYFGAGTRLSVL.

This clonotype was seen ten or more times. The rearrangement links TRBV10-3 to TRBJ1-6, with D perhaps TRBD1 (5 bases). The CDR3 contains 9 residues. V was trimmed by 11 bases and J by 18 bases, leaving 14 bases between them. CDR1 and CDR2 from the germline V gene are ENHRY and SYGVKD. CDR3 DNA sequence: TGTGCCGTCGGGACTCGGCCCCACTTT. It codes for CAVGTRPHF.

This clonotype was detected many times. The chain has TRBV7-2 and TRBJ1-5; D is unresolved. The CDR3 runs to 16 residues. Germline lookup yields CDR1 SGHTA and CDR2 FQGNSA. The ends were cut back, 2 bases at V and 0 bases at J, with 11 bases in the middle. CDR3 sequence (DNA): TGTGCCAGCAGCTTAACTTTAGGGTATAGCAATCAGCCCCAGCATTTT. It translates to CASSLTLGYSNQPQHF.